This entry concerns a single T cell receptor beta chain. Its specificity is not known. Sequencing of cultured CD4+ T cell DNA used the Oncomine TCR Beta short-read assay. From the PCR reads, TCRdb called clonotypes with MiXCR, one entry per CDR3 protein. The sample lists fewer than 25,000 distinct CDR3 sequences; roughly 54% were seen once. These data originate in a study of vaccination and CD4 T cells after COVID-19. On the study more broadly: Each convalescent patient was PCR positive for SARS-CoV-2 on nasal swab; nine cases were mild and one severe. Investigators drew the post-COVID samples a median roughly 98 days after diagnosis, with a range of 35 to 161.

V gave up 5 bases and J gave up 4 bases, with 19 bases separating them. This CDR3 region has 16 residues. Treatment reported: approximately 10-day PBMC culture with coronavirus spike peptide pools or control peptides (ViraFEST assay). Antigen-specific T cells were expanded with peptide pools by ViraFEST, and TCRs were then sequenced. The V and J genes are TRBV12-3 or TRBV12-4 and TRBJ2-3; a possible D gene is TRBD2 (5 bases). The sample was CD4+ T cells from blood, cultured in vitro. This TCR came from a human donor who had recovered from COVID-19. CDR3 region: CASSPSWLATADTQYF. The CDR3 nucleotides are TGTGCCAGCAGTCCCAGTTGGCTAGCTACCGCAGATACGCAGTATTTT.